The 5 T cell receptor beta chains given below trace back to one sample, sequenced in a study of monozygotic twins with inflammatory bowel disease. TCRdb re-called the 5' RACE reads; one entry per CDR3 protein, DNA not given. The data show some 300,000 distinct CDR3 sequences, and the top ten clones hold roughly 5.2%. The sample consisted of blood. Source of these receptors: a human donor with ulcerative colitis or Crohn's disease, or a healthy co-twin of an affected twin (not recorded which).

This CDR3 reads CASSYENSPLHF. This chain uses TRBV5-1 with TRBJ1-6. CDR3 length equals 12 residues. Germline V gene sequence: CDR1 SGHRS, CDR2 YFSETQ.

The chain combines TRBV20-1 with TRBJ1-6; without DNA, the TCRdb call of TRBD1 cannot be checked. The CDR3 is 15 residues long. Germline V CDR1 and CDR2: DFQATT, SNEGSKA (reference sequence). The CDR3 reads CSASVVTAGGSPLHF.

The chain couples TRBV12-3 or TRBV12-4 to TRBJ1-2. The CDR3 spans 12 residues. The CDR3 protein is CASSLYPYGYTF.

V usage is TRBV5-1 and J usage is TRBJ1-1; TCRdb designates TRBD1, a call that cannot be tested without DNA. Germline V gene sequence: CDR1 SGHRS, CDR2 YFSETQ. The CDR3 runs to 14 residues. CDR3 sequence reads: CASSIRGDVSEAFF.

This chain links TRBV20-1 with TRBJ1-1; the TRBD1 assignment by TCRdb is unverifiable without DNA. Germline V lookup: CDR1 DFQATT, CDR2 SNEGSKA (reference sequence). The CDR3 consists of 13 residues. CDR3 sequence: CSQRDTMNTEAFF.